Following are 20 T cell receptor beta chains from one sample sequenced in a study of neurological immune-mediated disorders. TCRdb re-called the 5' RACE reads with MiXCR, one entry per CDR3 protein. The data hold 85,000 to 90,000 distinct CDR3 sequences, with 3% to 4% observed a single time. Sequenced: PBMCs. These receptors were collected from a woman between 50 and 59 years old with multiple sclerosis.

The table lists this clonotype with many counts. The V gene is TRBV4-3, the J gene TRBJ2-7, with TRBD2 matching over 13 bases. Losses at the gene ends were 0 bases for V and 2 bases for J; bases not matched to a gene: 7. This CDR3 contains 18 residues. CDR1 and CDR2 from the germline V gene are LGHNA and YSLEER. CDR3: CASSQEGGLAGDPYEQYF. CDR3 DNA: TGCGCCAGCAGCCAAGAGGGCGGACTAGCGGGGGACCCCTACGAGCAGTACTTC.

This clonotype was seen at least ten times. The genes are TRBV18 and TRBJ1-5; D might be TRBD1 (5 bases). Germline V CDR1 and CDR2: KGHSH, LQKENI. Trimming took off 3 bases at V and 3 bases at J, with 18 bases between the two ends. The CDR3 loop spans 17 amino acids. The chain's CDR3 is CASSPYGGAGDNQPQHF. The CDR3 bases are TGTGCCAGCTCACCCTACGGGGGTGCGGGGGACAATCAGCCCCAGCATTTT. Together with reference TRBV18 and TRBJ1-5, the CDR3 gives the full variable domain: NAGVMQNPRHLVRRRGQEARLRCSPMKGHSHVYWYRQLPEEGLKFMVYLQKENIIDESGMPKERFSAEFPKEGPSILRIQQVVRGDSAAYFCASSPYGGAGDNQPQHFGDGTRLSIL.

This clonotype occurred many times. The chain has TRBV7-6 and TRBJ1-5; D ambiguous. The CDR3 runs 14 residues. V lost 5 bases to trimming and J lost 7 bases, with 15 bases between them. CDR1 SGHVS and CDR2 FNYEAQ come from the germline V gene. The CDR3 spells CASSPGELLQPQHF. CDR3 DNA: TGTGCCAGCAGCCCCGGGGAACTCTTACAGCCCCAGCATTTT.

This clonotype was found many times. The junction and the germline gene differ at one end; a read error may be behind it. V gene TRBV5-1 combines with J gene TRBJ2-3; D gene ambiguous. The CDR3 has 14 amino acids. Germline values: CDR1 SGHRS, CDR2 YFSETQ. The chain's CDR3 is CASSLVASTDTQYF. The CDR3 DNA reads TGTGCCAGCAGCTTAGTTGCGTCAACAGATACGCAGTATTTT.

This clonotype was detected ten times or more. The chain links TRBV19 to TRBJ1-1; 10 nucleotides align to TRBD1. Germline CDR1 LNHDA, CDR2 SQIVND (reference sequence). J gave up 4 bases and V 1 base, and 15 bases lay outside the gene matches. CDR3 length equals 19 residues. Here the CDR3 reads CASSIGLVPGQGQGTEAFF. In DNA, the CDR3 is TGTGCCAGTAGTATAGGTCTTGTCCCGGGACAGGGGCAGGGCACTGAAGCTTTCTTT.

In its sample, this clonotype was seen a few times. Here the CDR3 DNA reads TGTGCCAGCAGCCACACGTACCAAGAGACCCAGTACTTC. Residues: CASSHTYQETQYF. V and J are TRBV3-1 and TRBJ2-5; D is unresolved. CDR1 is LGHDT, CDR2 YNNKEL, per germline (reference sequence). The CDR3 is 13 residues long. The ends were cut back, 3 bases at V and 0 bases at J, with 5 bases in the middle.

In its sample, this clonotype was seen many times. The rearrangement joins TRBV28 to TRBJ2-3; 7 bases agree with TRBD2. This CDR3 comprises 12 residues. Germline assignment: CDR1 MDHEN and CDR2 SYDVKM. The junction had 1 base not matched to a gene; V was cut back by 9 bases and J by 1 base. CDR3 DNA: TGTGCCAGTCGGGGGGGCACAGATACGCAGTATTTT. Protein product: CASRGGTDTQYF. Combining the CDR3 with reference TRBV28 and TRBJ2-3 gives the whole variable domain DVKVTQSSRYLVKRTGEKVFLECVQDMDHENMFWYRQDPGLGLRLIYFSYDVKMKEKGDIPEGYSVSREKKERFSLILESASTNQTSMYLCASRGGTDTQYFGPGTRLTVL.

The V and J genes are TRBV12-3 or TRBV12-4 and TRBJ1-4; the D is unclear. Trimming shortened V by 5 bases and J by 7 bases, and 8 bases separated the two germline ends. The CDR3 totals 12 residues. CDR3 amino acids: CASSPIREKLFF. The CDR3 region has the DNA TGTGCCAGCAGTCCCATCCGTGAAAAACTGTTTTTT.

This clonotype was detected ten times or more. The chain recombines TRBV12-3 or TRBV12-4 with TRBJ2-5; no definite D call. Trimming removed 2 bases from V and 2 bases from J, with 6 bases in between. The CDR3 sequence is 13 residues long. In nucleotides, the CDR3 is TGTGCCAGCAGTTTAAACAGACAAGAGACCCAGTACTTC. Translated: CASSLNRQETQYF.

This clonotype was recorded at least ten times. The J gene is TRBJ2-2, the V gene TRBV5-1; D ambiguous. V lost 4 bases and J lost 3, with 7 bases in between. This CDR3 comprises 13 residues. Germline V gene lookup returns CDR1 SGHRS and CDR2 YFSETQ. In DNA, the CDR3 is TGCGCCAGCAGCGTTACTCACACCGGGGAGCTGTTTTTT. It encodes CASSVTHTGELFF.

This clonotype was recorded many times. V usage is TRBV6-2 or TRBV6-3 and J usage is TRBJ2-2; a weak D match, TRBD2 (5 bases). Deletions cut 2 bases from V and 7 bases from J, with 14 bases between. Looked up from germline, CDR1 is MNHEY and CDR2 is SVGEGT. This CDR3 is built from 15 residues. In nucleotides, the CDR3 is TGTGCCAGCAGTTACGAAGGCCTTGCGGGCGGGGAGCTGTTTTTT. It specifies CASSYEGLAGGELFF.

The CDR3 sequence is CASSYYRDIGTQYF. CDR3 coding DNA: TGTGCCAGCAGTTACTACAGGGATATCGGTACGCAGTATTTT. This chain joins TRBV9 and TRBJ2-3, with D perhaps matching TRBD1 (6 bases). The CDR3 sequence is 14 residues long. Trimming removed 5 bases from V and 8 bases from J, with 18 bases in between. Germline values: CDR1 SGDLS, CDR2 YYNGEE.

This clonotype was counted many times. CDR3 loop: CASSLIAGRTDTQYF. In DNA, the CDR3 is TGTGCCAGCAGCTTAATCGCAGGGCGCACAGATACGCAGTATTTT. This rearrangement joins TRBV7-2 to TRBJ2-3; D may be TRBD1 (5 bases). This CDR3 contains 15 residues. Germline CDR1 reads SGHTA; CDR2 reads FQGNSA. V was pared by 2 bases and J by 1 base, with 10 bases between.

This clonotype was observed at least ten times. J is TRBJ2-5 and V is TRBV15; 7 positions agree with TRBD2. The germline V gene encodes CDR1 LNHNV and CDR2 YYDKDF (reference sequence). V trimming: 7 bases; J trimming: 5 bases; junction bases outside the gene matches: 7. The CDR3 has 13 residues. CDR3 sequence: CATIQPGGETQYF. CDR3 in DNA: TGTGCCACCATCCAGCCCGGGGGGGAGACCCAGTACTTC. Complete variable domain (other parts from reference TRBV15 and TRBJ2-5): DAMVIQNPRYQVTQFGKPVTLSCSQTLNHNVMYWYQQKSSQAPKLLFHYYDKDFNNEADTPDNFQSRRPNTSFCFLDIRSPGLGDTAMYLCATIQPGGETQYFGPGTRLLVL.

At least ten counts were recorded for this clonotype. The chain couples TRBV4-2 to TRBJ2-7, with a weak D call TRBD2 (5 bases). This CDR3 comprises 14 residues. Germline assignment: CDR1 LGHNA and CDR2 YNFKEQ. V lost 0 bases to trimming and J lost 2 bases, with 8 bases between them. CDR3 sequence (DNA): TGTGCCAGCAGCCAAGACGCGGGTCCCTACGAGCAGTACTTC. This codes for CASSQDAGPYEQYF.

In its sample, this clonotype was seen many times. The chain recombines TRBV20-1 with TRBJ2-5, with D hard to call. This CDR3 has 14 amino acids. Trimming stripped 0 bases from V and 0 bases from J, with 8 bases between. CDR1 and CDR2 from the germline V gene are DFQATT and SNEGSKA (reference sequence). CDR3 sequence reads: CSARDIIYQETQYF. DNA for the CDR3: TGCAGTGCTAGAGATATCATATACCAAGAGACCCAGTACTTC.

This clonotype has a count of ten or more. This chain joins TRBV5-1 and TRBJ2-1; 10 bases map to TRBD1. The V segment lost 1 base and the J segment 5 bases; nucleotides outside the gene matches: 3. Germline CDR1 SGHRS, CDR2 YFSETQ. The CDR3 runs to 15 residues. CDR3 sequence (DNA): TGCGCCAGCAGCTTGTCCGGGACAGGGGACAATGAGCAGTTCTTC. As protein: CASSLSGTGDNEQFF.

At least ten counts were recorded for this clonotype. The chain carries TRBV5-6 and TRBJ2-7, with a weak D call TRBD1 (6 bases). The CDR3 length is 15 residues. Germline V gene data show CDR1 as SGHDT and CDR2 as YYEEEE. Trimming pared 5 bases from V and 2 bases from J, leaving 17 bases between. The CDR3 reads CASRYEQGNTYEQYF. DNA of the CDR3: TGTGCCAGCAGATACGAACAGGGTAACACCTACGAGCAGTACTTC.

This clonotype was recorded at least ten times. This sequence joins TRBV5-1 and TRBJ2-7; no clear D. The ends were cut back, 0 bases at V and 2 bases at J, with 6 bases in the middle. The CDR3 sequence is 13 residues long. Per the germline V gene, CDR1 is SGHRS and CDR2 is YFSETQ. For the CDR3, the DNA is TGCGCCAGCAGCTTGGTAGCCACCTACGAGCAGTACTTC. As protein: CASSLVATYEQYF.

This clonotype has a count of ten or more. This chain connects TRBV28 to TRBJ2-3; 7 nucleotides agree with TRBD2. The length of the CDR3 is 15 residues. V shed 1 base, J shed 4 bases, and the junction held 5 bases outside the gene matches. Germline CDR1 is MDHEN and CDR2 is SYDVKM. This chain's CDR3 is CASSLYGTISDTQYF. For the CDR3, the DNA is TGTGCCAGCAGTTTATACGGGACTATATCAGATACGCAGTATTTT.